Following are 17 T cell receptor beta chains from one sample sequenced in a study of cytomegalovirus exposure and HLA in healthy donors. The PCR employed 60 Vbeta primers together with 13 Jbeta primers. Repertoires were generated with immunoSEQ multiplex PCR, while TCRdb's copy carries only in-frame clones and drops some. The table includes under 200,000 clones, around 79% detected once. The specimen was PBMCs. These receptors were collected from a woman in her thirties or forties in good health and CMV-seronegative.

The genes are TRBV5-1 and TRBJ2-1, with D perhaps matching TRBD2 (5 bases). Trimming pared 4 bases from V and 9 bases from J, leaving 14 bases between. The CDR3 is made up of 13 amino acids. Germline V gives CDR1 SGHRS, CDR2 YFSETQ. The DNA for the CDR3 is TGCGCCAGCAGCCCCGCGGGTGGGTTTGAGCAGTTCTTC. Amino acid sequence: CASSPAGGFEQFF.

This chain's CDR3 is CAWVGLAPSTDTQYF. CDR3 bases: TGTGCCTGGGTGGGACTAGCGCCTAGCACAGATACGCAGTATTTT. The chain joins TRBV30 to TRBJ2-3; the match to TRBD2 covers 10 bases. Trimming at V came to 5 bases and at J to 0 bases, leaving 5 bases not matched to a gene. The CDR3 totals 15 residues. CDR1 is GTSNPN and CDR2 is SVGIG in the germline V gene (reference sequence).

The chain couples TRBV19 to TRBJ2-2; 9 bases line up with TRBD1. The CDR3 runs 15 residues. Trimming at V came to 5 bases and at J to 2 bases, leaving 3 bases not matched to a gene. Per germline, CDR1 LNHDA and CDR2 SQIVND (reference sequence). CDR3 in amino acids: CASSLTGGNTGELFF. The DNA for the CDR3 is TGTGCCAGTAGTCTAACAGGGGGCAACACCGGGGAGCTGTTTTTT.

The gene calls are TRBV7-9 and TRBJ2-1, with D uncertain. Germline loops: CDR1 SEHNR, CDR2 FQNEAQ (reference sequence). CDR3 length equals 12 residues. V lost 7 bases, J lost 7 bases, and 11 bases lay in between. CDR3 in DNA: TGTGCCAGCACGCCGGTAGTGAATGAGCAGTTCTTC. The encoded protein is CASTPVVNEQFF.

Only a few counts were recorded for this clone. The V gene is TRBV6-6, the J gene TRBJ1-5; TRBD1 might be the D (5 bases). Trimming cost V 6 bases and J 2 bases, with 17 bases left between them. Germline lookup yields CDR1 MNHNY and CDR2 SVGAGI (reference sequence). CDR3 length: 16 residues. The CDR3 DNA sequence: TGTGCCAGCAGCCGTGACACAGGAGGGGGCAATCAGCCCCAGCATTTT. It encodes CASSRDTGGGNQPQHF.

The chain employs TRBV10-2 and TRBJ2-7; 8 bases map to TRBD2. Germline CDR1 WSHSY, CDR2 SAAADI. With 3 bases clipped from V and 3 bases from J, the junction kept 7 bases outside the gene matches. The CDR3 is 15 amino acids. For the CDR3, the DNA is TGCGCCAGCAGTGAAGGTAGCGGGGCGTACTACGAGCAGTACTTC. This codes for CASSEGSGAYYEQYF.

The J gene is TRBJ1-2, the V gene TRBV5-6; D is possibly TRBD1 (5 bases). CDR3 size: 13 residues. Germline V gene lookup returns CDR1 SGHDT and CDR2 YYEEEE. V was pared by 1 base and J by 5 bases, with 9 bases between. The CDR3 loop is CASSLLEGYGYTF. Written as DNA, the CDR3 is TGTGCCAGCAGCTTGCTGGAGGGGTATGGCTACACCTTC.

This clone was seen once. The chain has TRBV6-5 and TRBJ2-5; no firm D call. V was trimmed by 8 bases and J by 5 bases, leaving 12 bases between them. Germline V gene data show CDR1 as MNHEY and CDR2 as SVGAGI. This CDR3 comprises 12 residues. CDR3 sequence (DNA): TGTGCCAGCCTGCCGGAGAGGGAGACCCAGTACTTC. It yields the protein CASLPERETQYF.

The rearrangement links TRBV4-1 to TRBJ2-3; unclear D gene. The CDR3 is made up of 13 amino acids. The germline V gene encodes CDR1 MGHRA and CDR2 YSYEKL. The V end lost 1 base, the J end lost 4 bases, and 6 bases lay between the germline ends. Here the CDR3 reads CASSQGASDTQYF. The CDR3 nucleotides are TGCGCCAGCAGCCAAGGCGCTTCAGATACGCAGTATTTT.

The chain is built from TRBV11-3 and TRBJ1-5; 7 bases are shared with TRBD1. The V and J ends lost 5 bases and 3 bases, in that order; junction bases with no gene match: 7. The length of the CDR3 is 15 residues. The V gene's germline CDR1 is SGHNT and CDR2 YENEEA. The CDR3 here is CASSRTGEINQPQHF. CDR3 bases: TGTGCCAGCAGCCGCACAGGGGAAATCAATCAGCCCCAGCATTTT.

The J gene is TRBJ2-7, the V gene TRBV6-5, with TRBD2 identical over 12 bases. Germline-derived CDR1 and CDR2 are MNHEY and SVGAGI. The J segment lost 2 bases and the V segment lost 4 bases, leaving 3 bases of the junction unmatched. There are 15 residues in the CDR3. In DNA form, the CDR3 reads TGTGCCAGCAGTTTAGGACTAGCGGGACCCTACGAGCAGTACTTC. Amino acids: CASSLGLAGPYEQYF.

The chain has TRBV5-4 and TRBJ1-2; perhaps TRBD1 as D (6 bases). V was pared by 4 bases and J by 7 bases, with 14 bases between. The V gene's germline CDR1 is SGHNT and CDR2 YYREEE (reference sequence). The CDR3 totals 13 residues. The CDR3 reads CASSPRTDRGYTF. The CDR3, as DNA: TGTGCCAGCAGCCCCCGGACAGATCGTGGCTACACCTTC.

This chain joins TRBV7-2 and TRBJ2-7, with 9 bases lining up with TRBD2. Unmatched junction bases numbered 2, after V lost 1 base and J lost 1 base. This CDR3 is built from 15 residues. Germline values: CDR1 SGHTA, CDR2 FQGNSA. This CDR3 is CASSLGLAASYEQYF. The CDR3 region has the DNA TGTGCCAGCAGCTTAGGACTAGCGGCATCCTACGAGCAGTACTTC.

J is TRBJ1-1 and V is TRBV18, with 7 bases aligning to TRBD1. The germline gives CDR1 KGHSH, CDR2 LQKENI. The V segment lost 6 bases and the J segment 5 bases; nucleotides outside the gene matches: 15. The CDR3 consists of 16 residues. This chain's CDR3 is CASSRLRQGGITEAFF. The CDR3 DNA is TGTGCCAGCTCCCGGCTTCGACAAGGGGGCATAACTGAAGCTTTCTTT. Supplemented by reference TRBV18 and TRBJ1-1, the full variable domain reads NAGVMQNPRHLVRRRGQEARLRCSPMKGHSHVYWYRQLPEEGLKFMVYLQKENIIDESGMPKERFSAEFPKEGPSILRIQQVVRGDSAAYFCASSRLRQGGITEAFFGQGTRLTVV.

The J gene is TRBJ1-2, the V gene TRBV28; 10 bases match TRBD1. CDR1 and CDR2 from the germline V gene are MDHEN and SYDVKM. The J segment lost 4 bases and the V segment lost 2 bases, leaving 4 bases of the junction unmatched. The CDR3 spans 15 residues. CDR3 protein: CASSLGDRGAYGYTF. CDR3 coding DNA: TGTGCCAGCAGTTTAGGGGACAGGGGTGCCTATGGCTACACCTTC.

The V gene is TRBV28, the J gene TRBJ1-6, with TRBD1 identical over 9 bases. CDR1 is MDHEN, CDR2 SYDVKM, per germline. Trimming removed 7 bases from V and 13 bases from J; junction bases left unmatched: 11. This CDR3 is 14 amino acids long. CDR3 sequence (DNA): TGTGCCAGCAACCTAGGGACAGGGTCAGTCCCCCTCCACTTT. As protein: CASNLGTGSVPLHF.

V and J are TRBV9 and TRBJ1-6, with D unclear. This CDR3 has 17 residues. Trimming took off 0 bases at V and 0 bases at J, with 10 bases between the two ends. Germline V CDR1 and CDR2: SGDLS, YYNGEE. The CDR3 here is CASSVEGGSSYNSPLHF. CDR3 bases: TGTGCCAGCAGCGTAGAGGGAGGCAGCTCCTATAATTCACCCCTCCACTTT.